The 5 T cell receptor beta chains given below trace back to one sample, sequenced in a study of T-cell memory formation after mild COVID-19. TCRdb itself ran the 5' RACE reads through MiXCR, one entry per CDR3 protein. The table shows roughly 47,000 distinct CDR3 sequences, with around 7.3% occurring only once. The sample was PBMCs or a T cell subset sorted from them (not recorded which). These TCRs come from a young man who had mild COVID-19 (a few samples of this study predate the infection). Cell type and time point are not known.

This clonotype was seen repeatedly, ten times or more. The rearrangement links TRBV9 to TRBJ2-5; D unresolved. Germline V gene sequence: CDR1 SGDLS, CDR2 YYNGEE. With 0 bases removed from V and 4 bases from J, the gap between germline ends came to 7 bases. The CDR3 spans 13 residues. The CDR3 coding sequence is TGTGCCAGCAGCGTAGTCCCGGGAGAGACCCAGTACTTC. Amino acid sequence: CASSVVPGETQYF.

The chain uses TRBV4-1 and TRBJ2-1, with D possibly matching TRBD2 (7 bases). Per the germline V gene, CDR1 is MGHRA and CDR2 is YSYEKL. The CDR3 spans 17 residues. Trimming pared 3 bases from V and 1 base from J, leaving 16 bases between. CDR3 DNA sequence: TGCGCCAGCAGCCAGCCACGAGGGGGGGGATCCTACAATGAGCAGTTCTTC. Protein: CASSQPRGGGSYNEQFF.

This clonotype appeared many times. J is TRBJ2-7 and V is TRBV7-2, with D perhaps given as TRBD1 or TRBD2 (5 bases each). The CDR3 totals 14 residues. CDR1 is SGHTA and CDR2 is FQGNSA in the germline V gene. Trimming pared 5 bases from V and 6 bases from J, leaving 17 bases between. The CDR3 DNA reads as TGTGCCAGCAGCCCTACCAACATGGGGGTCGAGCAGTACTTC. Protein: CASSPTNMGVEQYF.

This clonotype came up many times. CDR3 sequence reads: CASQDGSSYNEQFF. CDR3 in DNA: TGCGCCAGCCAAGACGGGAGCTCCTACAATGAGCAGTTCTTC. The chain joins TRBV5-1 to TRBJ2-1; TRBD2 might be the D (6 bases). V lost 7 bases and J lost 0, with 11 bases in between. The CDR3 runs to 14 residues. Looked up from germline, CDR1 is SGHRS and CDR2 is YFSETQ.

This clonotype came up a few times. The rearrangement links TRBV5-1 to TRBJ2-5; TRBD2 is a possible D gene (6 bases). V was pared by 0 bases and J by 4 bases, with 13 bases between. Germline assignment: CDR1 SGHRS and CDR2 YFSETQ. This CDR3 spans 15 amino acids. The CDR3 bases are TGCGCCAGCAGCTTGGCCTGGGAGGTCAGAGAGACCCAGTACTTC. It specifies CASSLAWEVRETQYF.